These 31 T cell receptor beta chains were sequenced from one sample in a study of blood T cell repertoires in COVID-19. Profiling relied on immunoSEQ multiplex PCR, and the TCRdb table lists in-frame clones only, not all of them. The table records 50,000 to 70,000 clones, more than 70% of them present only once. Sequences were obtained from peripheral blood. Receptors were obtained from a man aged 45-65 years with active COVID-19.

The gene calls are TRBV5-1 and TRBJ2-1; TRBD2 agrees at 13 bases. Per the germline V gene, CDR1 is SGHRS and CDR2 is YFSETQ. The CDR3 sequence is 14 residues long. V was pared by 7 bases and J by 10 bases, with 8 bases of the junction left unmatched. The CDR3 DNA reads as TGCGCCAGCGACCCAGGACTAGCGGGAGTCGAGCAGTTCTTC. It translates to CASDPGLAGVEQFF.

This clone appeared once. V and J are TRBV18 and TRBJ1-3, with 7 bases fitting TRBD1. Germline CDR1 is KGHSH and CDR2 is LQKENI. V lost 6 bases to trimming and J lost 4 bases; unmatched junction nucleotides: 6. The CDR3 runs to 14 residues. CDR3 loop: CASSQQGLGNTIYF. The CDR3, as DNA: TGTGCCAGCTCTCAACAGGGGCTCGGAAACACCATATATTTT.

The chain links TRBV30 to TRBJ1-6; D possibly corresponds to TRBD1 (6 bases). The germline V gene encodes CDR1 GTSNPN and CDR2 SVGIG (reference sequence). V was pared by 6 bases and J by 0 bases, with 21 bases between. The CDR3 sequence is 18 residues long. The CDR3 region is CACEPGHFQGSYNSPLHF. Written as DNA, the CDR3 is TGTGCCTGCGAGCCGGGACATTTTCAAGGCTCCTATAATTCACCCCTCCACTTT.

The J gene is TRBJ1-2, the V gene TRBV19, with D possibly TRBD1 on 5 matching bases. V lost 5 bases, J lost 1 base, and 14 bases lay in between. Per germline, CDR1 LNHDA and CDR2 SQIVND (reference sequence). The CDR3 is 15 residues long. The CDR3: CASSSRGTLNYGYTF. In DNA form, the CDR3 reads TGTGCCAGTAGTTCCCGGGGGACCCTTAACTATGGCTACACCTTC.

The chain uses TRBV5-8 and TRBJ2-3; 7 bases match TRBD2. V gave up 3 bases and J gave up 0 bases; unmatched junction bases: 10. The CDR3 runs 17 residues. The germline V gene has CDR1 SGHTS and CDR2 YDEGEE. CDR3 in amino acids: CASSSTTSLSSTDTQYF. The CDR3 coding sequence is TGTGCCAGCAGCTCTACGACTAGCTTAAGTAGCACAGATACGCAGTATTTT. The full variable domain, rest sourced from reference TRBV5-8 and TRBJ2-3, is EAGVTQSPTHLIKTRGQQATLRCSPISGHTSVYWYQQALGLGLQFLLWYDEGEERNRGNFPPRFSGRQFPNYSSELNVNALELEDSALYLCASSSTTSLSSTDTQYFGPGTRLTVL.

The genes are TRBV27 and TRBJ2-3; 7 bases align to TRBD2. Losses at the gene ends were 8 bases for V and 0 bases for J; bases not matched to a gene: 11. CDR3 size: 16 residues. Per germline, CDR1 MNHEY and CDR2 SMNVEV (reference sequence). The CDR3, as DNA: TGTGCCAGCTCCCGCTCTCCGGGACTAAGCACAGATACGCAGTATTTT. Translated: CASSRSPGLSTDTQYF.

This chain uses TRBV14 with TRBJ1-1; D might be TRBD1 (6 bases). Germline V gene data show CDR1 as SGHDN and CDR2 as FVKESK. Trimming stripped 2 bases from V and 4 bases from J, with 14 bases between. The CDR3 spans 15 residues. The CDR3 coding sequence is TGTGCCAGCAGCCAATTCGGACAGCCTCGCACTGAAGCTTTCTTT. Encoded protein: CASSQFGQPRTEAFF. Variable domain in full (rest from reference TRBV14 and TRBJ1-1): EAGVTQFPSHSVIEKGQTVTLRCDPISGHDNLYWYRRVMGKEIKFLLHFVKESKQDESGMPNNRFLAERTGGTYSTLKVQPAELEDSGVYFCASSQFGQPRTEAFFGQGTRLTVV.

V is TRBV24-1 and J is TRBJ2-1, with 7 bases fitting TRBD2. This CDR3 has 12 amino acids. V lost 3 bases to trimming and J lost 12 bases; unmatched junction nucleotides: 4. Germline CDR1 is KGHDR and CDR2 is SFDVKD. CDR3 coding DNA: TGTGCCACCAGTGATCGCGGGGGTGGGCAGTTCTTC. This sequence encodes CATSDRGGGQFF.

The CDR3: CASSAHRESRTDTQYF. CDR3 nucleotide sequence: TGTGCCAGCAGCGCGCACCGGGAATCCCGCACAGATACGCAGTATTTT. The chain uses TRBV9 and TRBJ2-3, with D possibly matching TRBD2 (5 bases). The length of the CDR3 is 16 residues. Trimming removed 3 bases at V and 1 base at J, with 15 bases between. In germline, CDR1 is SGDLS, CDR2 YYNGEE.

This chain connects TRBV12-5 to TRBJ1-2, with D hard to call. Germline assignment: CDR1 LGHNT and CDR2 FRNRAP. This CDR3 has 13 residues. V was trimmed by 7 bases and J by 4 bases, leaving 13 bases between them. Written as DNA, the CDR3 is TGTGCTAGTGCCCTCGAGGGCCCCTATGGCTACACCTTC. Translating it yields CASALEGPYGYTF.

The genes are TRBV15 and TRBJ1-5; no reliable D call. V lost 0 bases, J lost 3 bases, and 12 bases lay in between. CDR1 is LNHNV and CDR2 is YYDKDF in the germline V gene (reference sequence). The CDR3 length is 16 residues. In DNA form, the CDR3 reads TGTGCCACCAGCAGAGATTGGGCAGGATCCAATCAGCCCCAGCATTTT. Protein: CATSRDWAGSNQPQHF.

The chain joins TRBV14 to TRBJ2-3; 8 positions agree with TRBD1. CDR1 and CDR2 (germline): SGHDN, FVKESK. The ends lost 0 bases at V and 4 bases at J; junction bases unmatched: 9. The CDR3 extends over 17 amino acids. CDR3 coding DNA: TGTGCCAGCAGCCAAGATCTGCTCAGGGGGCGGTCAGATACGCAGTATTTT. Protein product: CASSQDLLRGRSDTQYF.

This clone came up a few times. This chain joins TRBV5-1 and TRBJ1-1; tentative D call: TRBD1 (6 bases). Trimming took off 4 bases at V and 4 bases at J, with 17 bases between the two ends. Germline V gene lookup returns CDR1 SGHRS and CDR2 YFSETQ. The CDR3 is made up of 15 amino acids. CDR3 nucleotide sequence: TGCGCCAGCAGCCAGGTCATAGGGGGTGCCACTGAAGCTTTCTTT. It encodes CASSQVIGGATEAFF.

In nucleotides, the CDR3 is TGTGCCAGCAGCTTATCGGGACAGTTAAAGGAGACCCAGTACTTC. Protein product: CASSLSGQLKETQYF. This sequence joins TRBV7-9 and TRBJ2-5; 7 bases are shared with TRBD1. CDR3 length: 15 amino acids. The V and J ends lost 2 bases and 5 bases, in that order; junction bases with no gene match: 8. CDR1 is SEHNR and CDR2 is FQNEAQ in the germline V gene (reference sequence).

The chain employs TRBV6-1 and TRBJ1-5; unclear D gene. The CDR3 extends over 16 amino acids. Per germline, CDR1 MNHNS and CDR2 SASEGT. The V gene lost 1 base and the J gene lost 7 bases, with 17 bases spanning the gap. DNA of the CDR3: TGTGCCAGCAGTGAAGAGGCGGGTATGGGTGTCCAGCCCCAGCATTTT. This codes for CASSEEAGMGVQPQHF.

The chain combines TRBV6-1 with TRBJ1-2; weak D call: TRBD1 (5 bases). V lost 3 bases and J 5 bases, leaving 16 bases between the germline ends. The CDR3 runs to 15 residues. The germline CDR1 and CDR2 sequences are MNHNS and SASEGT. CDR3 sequence: CASSEGSGGFYGYTF. The CDR3 DNA is TGTGCCAGCAGTGAGGGGAGCGGGGGGTTTTATGGCTACACCTTC.

The J gene is TRBJ1-2, the V gene TRBV30; perhaps TRBD1 as D (6 bases). V lost 2 bases and J lost 4, with 11 bases in between. Germline lookup yields CDR1 GTSNPN and CDR2 SVGIG (reference sequence). This CDR3 has 13 amino acids. The CDR3 loop is CAWSPTGSYGYTF. The CDR3, as DNA: TGTGCCTGGAGTCCGACAGGCTCCTATGGCTACACCTTC.

The chain recombines TRBV4-1 with TRBJ1-1; TRBD1 is a possible D gene (5 bases). Germline CDR1 MGHRA, CDR2 YSYEKL. The CDR3 runs to 19 residues. The germline V and J ends were trimmed by 1 base and 5 bases, with 26 bases remaining between them. CDR3 in amino acids: CASSQGVPRQRIGGTEAFF. The CDR3 DNA sequence: TGCGCCAGCAGCCAAGGGGTACCCAGACAGCGGATAGGAGGGACTGAAGCTTTCTTT.

This chain joins TRBV2 and TRBJ2-7; 7 bases fit TRBD1. The CDR3 contains 16 residues. The V gene's germline CDR1 is SNHLY and CDR2 FYNNEI. Losses at the gene ends were 1 base for V and 2 bases for J; bases not matched to a gene: 8. The chain's CDR3 is CASSEVLGTATYEQYF. DNA for the CDR3: TGTGCCAGCAGTGAAGTTTTAGGGACAGCGACCTACGAGCAGTACTTC.

This sequence joins TRBV27 and TRBJ2-1, with TRBD1 matching 8 bases. The CDR3 is made up of 16 amino acids. Per germline, CDR1 MNHEY and CDR2 SMNVEV (reference sequence). V gave up 5 bases and J gave up 1 base; unmatched junction bases: 7. DNA of the CDR3: TGTGCCAGCAGTCTTGACAGGGGATTATCCTACAATGAGCAGTTCTTC. Translated, it gives CASSLDRGLSYNEQFF.

The chain is built from TRBV5-4 and TRBJ2-5; D call uncertain. The CDR3 sequence is 13 residues long. Trimming took 2 bases from V and 5 from J, leaving 10 bases between them. The germline CDR1 and CDR2 sequences are SGHNT and YYREEE (reference sequence). Written as DNA, the CDR3 is TGTGCCAGCAGCTTTTCACAGCTTGAGACCCAGTACTTC. It translates to CASSFSQLETQYF.

Written as DNA, the CDR3 is TGCGCCAGCAGTGAGTCGAGGGAAACCCTCAATTCTAACTATGGCTACACCTTC. Translated, it gives CASSESRETLNSNYGYTF. The rearrangement joins TRBV10-1 to TRBJ1-2; D is uncertain. Germline V gene data show CDR1 as WNHNN and CDR2 as SYGVQD (reference sequence). V was pared by 0 bases and J by 0 bases, with 17 bases between. This CDR3 contains 18 residues.

The chain is built from TRBV7-9 and TRBJ2-3; 7 positions agree with TRBD1. The CDR3 length is 14 residues. From germline, CDR1 is SEHNR and CDR2 FQNEAQ (reference sequence). J gave up 4 bases and V 5 bases, and 6 bases lay outside the gene matches. The CDR3 region has the DNA TGTGCCAGCAGCCCCCGACAGGGCTCAGATACGCAGTATTTT. Translating gives CASSPRQGSDTQYF.

The chain joins TRBV21-1 to TRBJ2-5; TRBD1, the D gene given by the table, was not confirmed from the DNA. TRBV21-1 represents a pseudogene. This CDR3 comprises 14 residues. CDR3 loop: CASSPGQGRETQYF. CDR3 DNA: TGTGCCAGCAGCCCGGGACAGGGGCGGGAGACCCAGTACTTC.

The V gene is TRBV9, the J gene TRBJ1-3; 9 bases are shared with TRBD1. CDR3 length: 14 amino acids. V lost 3 bases, J lost 3 bases, and 1 base stayed unmatched. CDR1 is SGDLS and CDR2 is YYNGEE in the germline V gene. The DNA of the CDR3 is TGTGCCAGCAGCGCGACAGGGGGTGGAAACACCATATATTTT. Amino acids: CASSATGGGNTIYF. The full variable domain, rest sourced from reference TRBV9 and TRBJ1-3, is DSGVTQTPKHLITATGQRVTLRCSPRSGDLSVYWYQQSLDQGLQFLIQYYNGEERAKGNILERFSAQQFPDLHSELNLSSLELGDSALYFCASSATGGGNTIYFGEGSWLTVV.

This chain connects TRBV24-1 to TRBJ2-1; 14 bases line up with TRBD2. After removal of 3 bases from V and 0 bases from J, the junction contained 9 bases not matched to a gene. The CDR3 is 20 residues long. Germline loops: CDR1 KGHDR, CDR2 SFDVKD. CDR3 sequence: CATSDGLAGGISSSYNEQFF. The CDR3 DNA reads as TGTGCCACCAGTGATGGACTAGCGGGAGGTATAAGCAGCTCCTACAATGAGCAGTTCTTC.

The chain links TRBV7-9 to TRBJ2-2; TRBD2 agrees at 7 bases. Per the germline V gene, CDR1 is SEHNR and CDR2 is FQNEAQ (reference sequence). Trimming cost V 5 bases and J 1 base; bases outside gene matches: 7. The CDR3 is made up of 16 amino acids. The CDR3, as DNA: TGTGCCAGCAGCCCGAAAGAGCGGGGGAACACCGGGGAGCTGTTTTTT. Protein product: CASSPKERGNTGELFF.

This clone was found once. This rearrangement joins TRBV4-1 to TRBJ1-1, with D possibly TRBD1 on 5 matching bases. CDR3 length: 14 amino acids. The V end lost 6 bases, the J end lost 3 bases, and 14 bases lay between the germline ends. Germline loops: CDR1 MGHRA, CDR2 YSYEKL. CDR3 DNA: TGCGCCAGCAGTCAACCAGGGCCGGACACTGAAGCTTTCTTT. It encodes CASSQPGPDTEAFF.

The chain combines TRBV15 with TRBJ2-2, with 7 bases fitting TRBD1. Germline V lookup: CDR1 LNHNV, CDR2 YYDKDF (reference sequence). The CDR3 length is 16 residues. V trimming: 4 bases; J trimming: 4 bases; junction bases outside the gene matches: 9. The CDR3 sequence: CATSNPPGGSTGELFF. CDR3 in DNA: TGTGCCACCAGCAACCCCCCAGGGGGAAGCACCGGGGAGCTGTTTTTT.

The CDR3 coding sequence is TGTGCCAGCAGCCAAGTGTTGGAGTTCGGGCAGTATTTT. It encodes CASSQVLEFGQYF. The V and J genes are TRBV14 and TRBJ2-3, with no clear D. Germline V gene data show CDR1 as SGHDN and CDR2 as FVKESK. Trimming shortened V by 1 base and J by 11 bases, and 13 bases separated the two germline ends. The CDR3 sequence is 13 residues long.

The chain links TRBV2 to TRBJ2-3; 11 bases map to TRBD2. CDR1 and CDR2 from the germline V gene are SNHLY and FYNNEI. The CDR3 length is 15 residues. V lost 7 bases, J lost 2 bases, and 5 bases stayed unmatched. CDR3 region: CASKGLAGLTDTQYF. The CDR3 DNA is TGTGCCAGCAAAGGACTAGCGGGTCTCACAGATACGCAGTATTTT. Supplemented by reference TRBV2 and TRBJ2-3, the full variable domain reads EPEVTQTPSHQVTQMGQEVILRCVPISNHLYFYWYRQILGQKVEFLVSFYNNEISEKSEIFDDQFSVERPDGSNFTLKIRSTKLEDSAMYFCASKGLAGLTDTQYFGPGTRLTVL.